Listed here are 14 T cell receptor beta chains from one sample, sequenced in a study of blood T cells in healthy people across ages. The authors ran a second PCR of roughly 6 to 12 cycles using a sample-barcoded 5' primer and a J-beta primer mix. TCRdb called the 5' RACE reads again in MiXCR, with one record for every CDR3 protein. The table lists roughly 500,000 distinct CDR3 sequences, roughly 28% of them singletons, with less than 20% in the top ten. Sequenced sample: blood. Source of these receptors: a woman in her seventies in good health.

The J gene is TRBJ2-1, the V gene TRBV12-3 or TRBV12-4; D is undetermined. The germline V and J ends were trimmed by 7 bases and 3 bases, with 25 bases remaining between them. The CDR3 loop spans 18 amino acids. This CDR3 is CASTPRKGALLNYNEQFF. The CDR3 DNA is TGTGCCAGCACCCCCAGGAAGGGTGCCCTTCTTAACTACAATGAGCAGTTCTTC.

The chain is built from TRBV27 and TRBJ1-2; a possible D gene is TRBD1 (5 bases). This CDR3 has 14 amino acids. V was cut by 6 bases and J by 2 bases, with 13 bases left in between. Germline V gene data show CDR1 as MNHEY and CDR2 as SMNVEV (reference sequence). CDR3 DNA: TGTGCCAGCAGCCGGGGGGTTGGAAACTATGGCTACACCTTC. This gives the protein CASSRGVGNYGYTF.

The chain employs TRBV7-2 and TRBJ1-4; D is undetermined. Germline V CDR1 and CDR2: SGHTA, FQGNSA. Trimming stripped 4 bases from V and 7 bases from J, with 13 bases between. The CDR3 runs 14 residues. The CDR3 spells CASSSGSAGEKLFF. CDR3 in DNA: TGTGCCAGCAGCTCCGGGTCAGCCGGTGAAAAACTGTTTTTT.

This clonotype was seen once. V gene TRBV19 combines with J gene TRBJ2-1; D is possibly TRBD1 (5 bases). The CDR3 has 16 amino acids. Trimming took off 6 bases at V and 4 bases at J, with 19 bases between the two ends. Germline CDR1 reads LNHDA; CDR2 reads SQIVND (reference sequence). The CDR3 reads CASSQTQGSRYNEQFF. The CDR3 nucleotides read TGTGCCAGTAGCCAAACCCAGGGTTCCCGATACAATGAGCAGTTCTTC. Full variable domain (remainder filled in from reference TRBV19 and TRBJ2-1): DGGITQSPKYLFRKEGQNVTLSCEQNLNHDAMYWYRQDPGQGLRLIYYSQIVNDFQKGDIAEGYSVSREKKESFPLTVTSAQKNPTAFYLCASSQTQGSRYNEQFFGPGTRLTVL.

V usage is TRBV18 and J usage is TRBJ2-1; D possibly corresponds to TRBD2 (6 bases). The J call is uncertain, as TRBJ2-7 better fits the DNA end. Per germline, CDR1 KGHSH and CDR2 LQKENI. This CDR3 is built from 13 residues. CDR3 bases: TGTGCCAGCTCACCAGGGGTAGCGGCCGAGCAGTACTTC. The encoded protein is CASSPGVAAEQYF.

The J gene is TRBJ2-1, the V gene TRBV5-1, with 9 bases aligning to TRBD2. CDR3 length: 16 residues. CDR1 and CDR2 from the germline V gene are SGHRS and YFSETQ. V lost 0 bases, J lost 8 bases, and 9 bases stayed unmatched. The CDR3 bases are TGCGCCAGCAGCTTGGATGGCGGGAGGGCTTACCATGAGCAGTTCTTC. Translated, it gives CASSLDGGRAYHEQFF.

J is TRBJ2-3 and V is TRBV29-1, with D perhaps matching TRBD1 (6 bases). Germline CDR1 and CDR2: SQVTM and ANQGSEA. V lost 2 bases and J 6 bases, leaving 9 bases between the germline ends. The CDR3 totals 12 residues. The CDR3 reads CSVERGYDTQYF. The CDR3 DNA is TGCAGCGTTGAAAGGGGGTACGATACGCAGTATTTT.

The rearrangement links TRBV4-1 to TRBJ2-5, with 11 positions matching TRBD2. Near its end, the DNA agrees better with TRBJ2-1, so the J call may be wrong. CDR1 and CDR2 (germline): MGHRA, YSYEKL. This CDR3 spans 16 amino acids. CDR3 in amino acids: CASSSETSGNYNEQFF. The CDR3 region has the DNA TGCGCCAGCAGCTCTGAGACTAGCGGGAATTACAATGAGCAGTTCTTC.

This clonotype showed up just a few times. The germline gene is not matched at one end of the junction; a read error may be the cause. CDR3 protein: CASSPPRTRPDTQYF. The CDR3 DNA reads as TGTGCCAGTAGCCCACCCCGGACCCGACCAGATACGCAGTATTTT. J is TRBJ2-3 and V is TRBV3-1; D uncertain. The CDR3 extends over 15 amino acids. Germline V lookup: CDR1 LGHDT, CDR2 YNNKEL (reference sequence).

This chain links TRBV3-1 with TRBJ2-1; the match to TRBD2 covers 9 bases. V shed 2 bases and J 6 bases; nucleotides not matched to a gene: 5. The CDR3 sequence is 15 residues long. Germline-derived CDR1 and CDR2 are LGHDT and YNNKEL (reference sequence). The CDR3 here is CASSQLAGVGNEQFF. DNA of the CDR3: TGTGCCAGCAGCCAATTAGCGGGGGTAGGCAATGAGCAGTTCTTC.

For this clonotype: Relative to the germline gene, one junction end is altered; a read error may explain this. The chain has TRBV20-1 and TRBJ2-7, with D maybe TRBD2 (5 bases). This CDR3 has 13 residues. CDR1 and CDR2 (germline): DFQATT, SNEGSKA (reference sequence). The CDR3 region has the DNA TGCAGTGCTAGCCACGGGGTTACCTACGAGCAGTCCTTC. Protein sequence: CSASHGVTYEQSF.

This clonotype appeared a single time. The chain carries TRBV20-1 and TRBJ2-7, with D unresolved. V was shortened by 4 bases and J by 7 bases, with 17 bases between the two germline ends. In germline, CDR1 is DFQATT, CDR2 SNEGSKA (reference sequence). The CDR3 sequence is 13 residues long. The CDR3 region is CSATGALTGEQYF. CDR3 DNA: TGCAGTGCTACGGGTGCCCTAACTGGGGAGCAGTACTTC.

This clonotype appeared a few times. J is TRBJ1-1 and V is TRBV4-2; maybe TRBD1 (5 bases). With 6 bases removed from V and 1 base from J, the gap between germline ends came to 12 bases. From germline, CDR1 is LGHNA and CDR2 YNFKEQ. The CDR3 is made up of 14 amino acids. CDR3 loop: CASRPTGTNTEAFF. In DNA, the CDR3 is TGTGCCAGCAGGCCCACCGGGACGAACACTGAAGCTTTCTTT.

This sequence joins TRBV6-1 and TRBJ2-5, with 9 bases fitting TRBD1. The last part of the DNA fits TRBJ2-7 better; the J call may be wrong. This CDR3 is 15 amino acids long. The germline gives CDR1 MNHNS, CDR2 SASEGT. The CDR3 DNA is TGTGCCAGCAGTGGTCCGGGACAGGGTGGGTACGAGCAGTACTTC. Translated, it gives CASSGPGQGGYEQYF.